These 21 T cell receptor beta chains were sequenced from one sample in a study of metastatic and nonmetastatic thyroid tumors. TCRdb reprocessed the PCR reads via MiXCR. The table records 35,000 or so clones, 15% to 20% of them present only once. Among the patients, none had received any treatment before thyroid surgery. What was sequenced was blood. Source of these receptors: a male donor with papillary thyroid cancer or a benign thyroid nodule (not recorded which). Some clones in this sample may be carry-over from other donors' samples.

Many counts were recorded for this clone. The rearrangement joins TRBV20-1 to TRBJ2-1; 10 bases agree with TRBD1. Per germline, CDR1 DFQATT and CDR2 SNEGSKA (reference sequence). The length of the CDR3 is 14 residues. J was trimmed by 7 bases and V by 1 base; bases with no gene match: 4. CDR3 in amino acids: CSARAGQGVNEQFF. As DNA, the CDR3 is TGCAGTGCTAGAGCCGGACAGGGGGTGAATGAGCAGTTCTTC.

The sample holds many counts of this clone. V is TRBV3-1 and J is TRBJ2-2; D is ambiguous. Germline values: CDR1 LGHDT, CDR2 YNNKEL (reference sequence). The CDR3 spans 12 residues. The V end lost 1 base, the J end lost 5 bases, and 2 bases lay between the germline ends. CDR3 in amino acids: CASSQGTGELFF. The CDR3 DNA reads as TGTGCCAGCAGCCAAGGAACCGGGGAGCTGTTTTTT.

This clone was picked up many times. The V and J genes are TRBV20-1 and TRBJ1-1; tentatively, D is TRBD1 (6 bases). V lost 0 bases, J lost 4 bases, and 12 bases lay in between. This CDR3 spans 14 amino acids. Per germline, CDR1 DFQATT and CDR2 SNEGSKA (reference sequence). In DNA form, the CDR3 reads TGCAGTGCTAGAGAAGGAAGACAGGTCACTGAAGCTTTCTTT. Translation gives CSAREGRQVTEAFF.

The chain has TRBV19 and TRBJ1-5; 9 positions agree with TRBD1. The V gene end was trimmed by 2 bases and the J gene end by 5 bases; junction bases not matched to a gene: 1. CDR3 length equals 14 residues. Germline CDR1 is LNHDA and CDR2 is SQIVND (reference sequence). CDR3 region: CASSIWTGDQPQHF. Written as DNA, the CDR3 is TGTGCCAGTAGTATATGGACAGGGGATCAGCCCCAGCATTTT.

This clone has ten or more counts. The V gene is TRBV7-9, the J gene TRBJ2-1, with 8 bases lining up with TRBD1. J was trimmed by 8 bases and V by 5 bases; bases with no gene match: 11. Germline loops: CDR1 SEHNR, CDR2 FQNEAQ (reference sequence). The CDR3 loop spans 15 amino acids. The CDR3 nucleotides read TGTGCCAGCAGCCCCTGGCAGGGGGCTATGGATGAGCAGTTCTTC. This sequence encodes CASSPWQGAMDEQFF. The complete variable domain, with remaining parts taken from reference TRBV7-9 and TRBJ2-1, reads DTGVSQNPRHKITKRGQNVTFRCDPISEHNRLYWYRQTLGQGPEFLTYFQNEAQLEKSRLLSDRFSAERPKGSFSTLEIQRTEQGDSAMYLCASSPWQGAMDEQFFGPGTRLTVL.

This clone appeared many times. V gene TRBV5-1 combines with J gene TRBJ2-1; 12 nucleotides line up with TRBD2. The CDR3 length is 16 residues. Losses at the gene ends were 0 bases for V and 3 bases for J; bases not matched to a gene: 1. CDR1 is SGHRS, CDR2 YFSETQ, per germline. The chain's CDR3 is CASSLETSGSYNEQFF. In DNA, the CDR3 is TGCGCCAGCAGCTTGGAGACTAGCGGGAGCTACAATGAGCAGTTCTTC.

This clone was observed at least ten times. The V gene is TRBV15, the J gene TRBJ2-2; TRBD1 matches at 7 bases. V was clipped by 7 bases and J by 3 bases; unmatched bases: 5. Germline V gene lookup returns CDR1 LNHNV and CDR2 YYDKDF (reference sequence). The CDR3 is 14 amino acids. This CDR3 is CATKSTGDTGELFF. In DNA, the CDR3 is TGTGCCACCAAATCAACAGGGGACACCGGGGAGCTGTTTTTT.

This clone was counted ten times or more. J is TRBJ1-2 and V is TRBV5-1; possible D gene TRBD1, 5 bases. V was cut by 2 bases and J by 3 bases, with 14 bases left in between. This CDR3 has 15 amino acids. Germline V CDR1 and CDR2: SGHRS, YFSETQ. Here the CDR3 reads CASSFGGGVDYGYTF. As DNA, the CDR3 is TGCGCCAGCAGCTTCGGGGGAGGGGTCGACTATGGCTACACCTTC.

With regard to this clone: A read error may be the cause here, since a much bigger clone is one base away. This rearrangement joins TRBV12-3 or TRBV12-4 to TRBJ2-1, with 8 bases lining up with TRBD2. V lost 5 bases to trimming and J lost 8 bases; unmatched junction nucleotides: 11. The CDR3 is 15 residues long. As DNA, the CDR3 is TGTGCCAGCAGTCCTCTTCCTGGGCGGGGGGATGAGCAGTTCTTC. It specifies CASSPLPGRGDEQFF.

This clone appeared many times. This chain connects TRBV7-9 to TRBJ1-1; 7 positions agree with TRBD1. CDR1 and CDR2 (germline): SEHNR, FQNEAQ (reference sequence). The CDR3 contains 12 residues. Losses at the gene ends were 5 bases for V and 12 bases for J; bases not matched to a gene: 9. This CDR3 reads CASSDPGGWTFF. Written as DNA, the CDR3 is TGTGCCAGCAGCGACCCAGGGGGTTGGACTTTCTTT. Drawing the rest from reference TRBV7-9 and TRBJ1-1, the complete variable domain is DTGVSQNPRHKITKRGQNVTFRCDPISEHNRLYWYRQTLGQGPEFLTYFQNEAQLEKSRLLSDRFSAERPKGSFSTLEIQRTEQGDSAMYLCASSDPGGWTFFGQGTRLTVV.

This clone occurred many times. CDR3 DNA: TGTGCCAGCAGCCTTCCGAAAGGATGGCCGGCAGATACGCAGTATTTT. It translates to CASSLPKGWPADTQYF. V and J are TRBV11-1 and TRBJ2-3; D is undetermined. The CDR3 covers 16 residues. V gave up 5 bases and J gave up 4 bases, with 19 bases separating them. The V gene's germline CDR1 is SGHAT and CDR2 FQDESV (reference sequence).

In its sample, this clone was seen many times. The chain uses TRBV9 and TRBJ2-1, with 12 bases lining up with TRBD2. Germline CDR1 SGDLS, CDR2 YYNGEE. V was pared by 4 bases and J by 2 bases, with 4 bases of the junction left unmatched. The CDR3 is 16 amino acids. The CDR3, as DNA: TGTGCCAGCAGCTTTCTAGCGGGGGGGGCCTACAATGAGCAGTTCTTC. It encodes CASSFLAGGAYNEQFF.

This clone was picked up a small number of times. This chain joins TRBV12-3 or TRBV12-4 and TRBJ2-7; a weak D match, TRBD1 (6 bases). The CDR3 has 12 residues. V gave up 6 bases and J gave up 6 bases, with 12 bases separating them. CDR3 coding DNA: TGTGCCAGCAGCCTACAGGGCTCCGAGCAGTACTTC. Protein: CASSLQGSEQYF.

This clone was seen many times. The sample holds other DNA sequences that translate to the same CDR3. CDR3 amino acids: CALLVGPTYEQYF. The CDR3 nucleotides are TGTGCCTTACTAGTGGGCCCGACCTACGAGCAGTACTTC. The chain has TRBV6-1 and TRBJ2-7, with D maybe TRBD2 (5 bases). The CDR3 has 13 amino acids. Looked up from germline, CDR1 is MNHNS and CDR2 is SASEGT. The V end was cut by 11 bases, the J end by 2 bases, with 16 bases between.

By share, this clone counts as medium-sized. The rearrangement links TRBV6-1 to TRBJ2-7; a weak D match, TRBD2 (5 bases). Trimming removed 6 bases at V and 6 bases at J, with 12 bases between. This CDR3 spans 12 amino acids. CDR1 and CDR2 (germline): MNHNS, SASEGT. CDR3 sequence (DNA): TGTGCCAGCAGGCTAGACTACGGCGAGCAGTACTTC. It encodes CASRLDYGEQYF.

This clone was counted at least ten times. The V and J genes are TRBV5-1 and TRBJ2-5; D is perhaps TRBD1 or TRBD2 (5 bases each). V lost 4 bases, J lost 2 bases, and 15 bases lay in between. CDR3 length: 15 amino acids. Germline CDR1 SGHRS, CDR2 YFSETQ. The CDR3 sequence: CASSPPLGPQETQYF. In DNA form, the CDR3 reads TGCGCCAGCAGCCCGCCATTGGGACCGCAAGAGACCCAGTACTTC.

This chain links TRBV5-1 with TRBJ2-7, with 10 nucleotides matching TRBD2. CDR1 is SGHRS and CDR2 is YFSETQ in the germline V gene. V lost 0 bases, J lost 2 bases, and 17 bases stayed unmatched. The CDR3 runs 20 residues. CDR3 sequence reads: CASSLAQVLAGDPPPYEQYF. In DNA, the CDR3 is TGCGCCAGCAGCTTGGCCCAGGTGCTAGCGGGAGACCCTCCGCCCTACGAGCAGTACTTC.

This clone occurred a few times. CDR3 in amino acids: CASSPGTSFHEQFF. CDR3 coding DNA: TGTGCCAGCAGCCCCGGGACTAGTTTCCATGAGCAGTTCTTC. The chain is built from TRBV12-3 or TRBV12-4 and TRBJ2-1; 8 bases fit TRBD2. This CDR3 is built from 14 residues. With V trimmed by 6 bases and J by 8 bases, 9 bases remained unmatched.

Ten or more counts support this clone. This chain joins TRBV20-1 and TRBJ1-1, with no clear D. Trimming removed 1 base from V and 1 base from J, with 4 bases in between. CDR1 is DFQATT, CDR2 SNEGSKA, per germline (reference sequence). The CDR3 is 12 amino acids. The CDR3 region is CSARGKNTEAFF. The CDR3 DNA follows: TGCAGTGCTAGAGGGAAGAACACTGAAGCTTTCTTT.

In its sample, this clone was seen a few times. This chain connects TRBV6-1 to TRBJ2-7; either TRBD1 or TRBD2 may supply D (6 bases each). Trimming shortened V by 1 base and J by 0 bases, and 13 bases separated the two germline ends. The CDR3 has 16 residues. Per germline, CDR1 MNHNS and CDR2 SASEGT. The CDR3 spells CASSEGWGALSYEQYF. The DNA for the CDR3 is TGTGCCAGCAGTGAAGGGTGGGGGGCCCTCTCCTACGAGCAGTACTTC.

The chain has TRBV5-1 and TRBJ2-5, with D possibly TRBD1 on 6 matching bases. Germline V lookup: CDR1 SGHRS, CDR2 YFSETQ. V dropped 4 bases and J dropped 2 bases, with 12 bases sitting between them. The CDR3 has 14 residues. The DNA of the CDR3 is TGCGCCAGCAGCCTCGGACAGATTCAAGAGACCCAGTACTTC. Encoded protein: CASSLGQIQETQYF.